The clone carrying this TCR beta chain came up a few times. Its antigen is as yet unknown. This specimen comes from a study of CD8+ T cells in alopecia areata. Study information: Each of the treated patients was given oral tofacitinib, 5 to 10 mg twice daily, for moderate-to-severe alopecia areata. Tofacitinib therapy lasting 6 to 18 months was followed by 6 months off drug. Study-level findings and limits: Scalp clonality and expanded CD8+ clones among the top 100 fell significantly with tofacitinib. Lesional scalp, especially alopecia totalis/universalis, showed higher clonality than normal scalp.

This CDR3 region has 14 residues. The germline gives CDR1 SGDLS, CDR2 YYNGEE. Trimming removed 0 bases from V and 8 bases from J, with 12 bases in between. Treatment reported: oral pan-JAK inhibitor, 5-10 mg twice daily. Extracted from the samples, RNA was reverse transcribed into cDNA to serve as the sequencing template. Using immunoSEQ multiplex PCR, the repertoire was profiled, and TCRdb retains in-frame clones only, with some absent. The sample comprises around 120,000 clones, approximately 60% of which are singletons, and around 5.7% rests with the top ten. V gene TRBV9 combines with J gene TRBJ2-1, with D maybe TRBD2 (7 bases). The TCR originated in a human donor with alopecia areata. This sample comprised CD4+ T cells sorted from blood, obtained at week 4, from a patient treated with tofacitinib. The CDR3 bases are TGTGCCAGCAGCGTAGGCGGGGGCGGTCATGAGCAGTTCTTC. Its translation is CASSVGGGGHEQFF.